The rows below give T cell receptor beta chains drawn from one sample of a study of blood T cells in healthy people across ages. In TCRdb, the 5' RACE reads were re-called with MiXCR into one record per CDR3 protein. Here the sample spans 600,000 to 800,000 distinct CDR3 sequences, under 65% being singletons. Sequenced sample: blood. The receptor source for this set is an elderly woman in good health. Each CDR3 is given with its conserved first and last residue. The D gene is left open where the match is weak. Rows may omit the clone size; those that give it use once, few, many or a size class.

clone_size | j_call | v_call | cdr3_length | d_call | cdr3_aa | cdr3_nt
NA | TRBJ2-7 | TRBV10-3 | 13 | NA | CAISQGSPYEQYF | TGTGCCATCAGCCAGGGTTCCCCCTACGAGCAGTACTTC
many | TRBJ2-5 | TRBV5-1 | 13 | NA | CASSLIGAETQYF | TGCGCCAGCAGCTTGATTGGGGCCGAGACCCAGTACTTC
NA | TRBJ1-2 | TRBV2 | 17 | TRBD1 | CASSEGRGQGAGSGYTF | TGTGCCAGCAGTGAAGGCCGCGGACAGGGGGCTGGTAGTGGCTACACCTTC
NA | TRBJ2-1 | TRBV6-5 | 12 | TRBD1 | CASRPRTGEQFF | TGTGCCAGCAGGCCCCGGACAGGCGAGCAGTTCTTC
many | TRBJ1-5 | TRBV20-1 | 14 | NA | CSARGGSRNQPQHF | TGCAGTGCTAGAGGAGGGTCTAGAAATCAGCCCCAGCATTTT
few | TRBJ2-5 | TRBV19 | 14 | TRBD1 | CASSIGTGGETQYF | TGTGCCAGTAGTATAGGGACAGGGGGAGAGACCCAGTACTTC
many | TRBJ2-3 | TRBV5-5 | 13 | NA | CASSPTIGDTQYF | TGTGCCAGCAGCCCAACCATAGGAGATACGCAGTATTTT
NA | TRBJ2-1 | TRBV7-9 | 16 | TRBD2 | CASSAAIAGGLNEQFF | TGTGCCAGCAGCGCCGCGATAGCGGGAGGGCTCAATGAGCAGTTCTTC
NA | TRBJ2-6 | TRBV12-3/TRBV12-4 | 19 | NA | CASSSPRDSQFSGANVLTF | TGTGCCAGCAGTAGCCCGCGGGACAGCCAATTCTCTGGGGCCAACGTCCTGACTTTC
NA | TRBJ1-1 | TRBV5-1 | 14 | TRBD1 | CASSLDRGDTEAFF | TGCGCCAGCAGCTTGGACAGGGGAGACACTGAAGCTTTCTTT
NA | TRBJ1-2 | TRBV28 | 10 | NA | CASSFNGYTF | TGTGCCAGCAGTTTTAATGGCTACACCTTC
many | TRBJ2-1 | TRBV20-1 | 13 | NA | CSAPPPIVAEQFF | TGCAGTGCCCCCCCTCCTATTGTCGCTGAGCAGTTCTTC
NA | TRBJ2-7 | TRBV7-2 | 14 | TRBD1 | CASSPGDRLYEQYF | TGTGCCAGCAGCCCCGGGGACAGGCTATACGAGCAGTACTTC
NA | TRBJ2-7 | TRBV9 | 14 | NA | CASSVERASYEQYF | TGTGCCAGCAGCGTAGAGCGGGCATCCTACGAGCAGTACTTC